Below are 5 T cell receptor beta chains sequenced from a single sample in a study of CD8 T cells in ankylosing spondylitis. TCRdb ran MiXCR on the 5' RACE reads and lists one entry per CDR3 protein. Here the sample spans 250,000 to 300,000 distinct CDR3 sequences, approximately 20% being singletons. The sample was blood, either unsorted or a sorted T cell fraction (not recorded which). Every receptor here comes from a male donor with ankylosing spondylitis or in good health (not recorded which).

The V and J genes are TRBV24-1 and TRBJ2-5; no firm D call. Germline values: CDR1 KGHDR, CDR2 SFDVKD. The CDR3 totals 11 residues. The V end lost 9 bases, the J end lost 2 bases, and 6 bases lay between the germline ends. CDR3 bases: TGTGCCACCGGGTCACAAGAGACCCAGTACTTC. It specifies CATGSQETQYF.

This clonotype was counted many times. A read error may be the cause here, since a much bigger clone is one base away. The chain has TRBV5-1 and TRBJ2-5; D remains unclear. The ends were cut back, 4 bases at V and 3 bases at J, with 4 bases in the middle. The CDR3 has 11 amino acids. In germline, CDR1 is SGHRS, CDR2 YFSETQ. This CDR3 is CASSMEETQYF. Here the CDR3 DNA reads TGCGCCAGCAGCATGGAAGAGACCCAGTACTTC. The variable domain in full, with the rest retrieved from reference TRBV5-1 and TRBJ2-5, is KAGVTQTPRYLIKTRGQQVTLSCSPISGHRSVSWYQQTPGQGLQFLFEYFSETQRNKGNFPGRFSGRQFSNSRSEMNVSTLELGDSALYLCASSMEETQYFGPGTRLLVL.

This clonotype occurred a few times. The chain recombines TRBV20-1 with TRBJ2-3, with D possibly TRBD1 on 5 matching bases. Per the germline V gene, CDR1 is DFQATT and CDR2 is SNEGSKA (reference sequence). With 5 bases removed from V and 3 bases from J, the gap between germline ends came to 15 bases. CDR3 length: 14 amino acids. CDR3 protein: CSAAARALTDTQYF. CDR3 sequence (DNA): TGCAGTGCTGCGGCCAGGGCCCTAACAGATACGCAGTATTTT.

This clonotype was detected only once. The J gene is TRBJ1-1, the V gene TRBV18, with D unresolved. Trimming left V 2 bases short and J 4 bases short, with 11 bases between. CDR1 is KGHSH and CDR2 is LQKENI in the germline V gene. This CDR3 region has 14 residues. CDR3 nucleotides: TGTGCCAGCTCACCATCCGACGGGGTCACTGAAGCTTTCTTT. Translation gives CASSPSDGVTEAFF.

The sample holds many counts of this clonotype. The chain links TRBV9 to TRBJ1-2, with D perhaps matching TRBD1 (6 bases). The CDR3 totals 16 residues. Trimming stripped 0 bases from V and 9 bases from J, with 21 bases between. Germline V gene lookup returns CDR1 SGDLS and CDR2 YYNGEE. CDR3 DNA: TGTGCCAGCAGCGTAGATCCCAGGGGAAGAAGGGAAAGCTACACCTTC. Translation gives CASSVDPRGRRESYTF.